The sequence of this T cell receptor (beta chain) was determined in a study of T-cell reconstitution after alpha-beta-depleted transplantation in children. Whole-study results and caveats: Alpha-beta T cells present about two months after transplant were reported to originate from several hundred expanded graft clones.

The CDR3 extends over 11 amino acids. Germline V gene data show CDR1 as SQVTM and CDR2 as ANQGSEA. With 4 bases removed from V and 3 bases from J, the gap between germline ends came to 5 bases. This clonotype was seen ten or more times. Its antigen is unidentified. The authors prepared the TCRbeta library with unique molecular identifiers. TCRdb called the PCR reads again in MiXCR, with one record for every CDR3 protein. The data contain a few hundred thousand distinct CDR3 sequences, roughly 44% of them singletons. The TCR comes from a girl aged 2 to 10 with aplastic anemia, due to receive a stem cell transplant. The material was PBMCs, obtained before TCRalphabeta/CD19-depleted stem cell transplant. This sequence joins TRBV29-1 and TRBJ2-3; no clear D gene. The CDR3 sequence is CSVAPTDTQYF. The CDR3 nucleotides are TGCAGCGTTGCTCCTACAGATACGCAGTATTTT.